Here is one TCR beta chain with its context. The antigen is unknown. There were TCR beta CDR3 regions amplified from RNA transcripts. HTBI primers drove first-round RT-PCR of the TCR CDR3. MiXCR, applied by TCRdb to the multiplex PCR reads, yields one record per CDR3 protein. This table holds some 700,000 distinct CDR3 sequences, 17% found once. This record comes from a study of T cells in Graves' hyperthyroidism and ophthalmopathy. The V gene's germline CDR1 is LNHDA and CDR2 SQIVND (reference sequence). The CDR3 extends over 15 amino acids. J gave up 3 bases and V 3 bases, and 3 bases lay outside the gene matches. Study-level results: Most thyroid clonotypes with frequency above 0.001 were detected in blood.

The authors deemed Graves' hyperthyroidism stable absent ophthalmopathy progression within 18 months. Clinical symptoms, serum thyroxine, TRAb, thyroid ultrasound and orbital computed tomography informed diagnoses. The chain recombines TRBV19 with TRBJ2-7; the match to TRBD2 covers 12 bases. Sequencing was performed on blood. The clonotype comes from a man in his forties or fifties with Graves' hyperthyroidism. The CDR3 sequence: CASSIASGRVYEQYF. DNA of the CDR3: TGTGCCAGTAGTATTGCTAGCGGGAGGGTCTACGAGCAGTACTTC.